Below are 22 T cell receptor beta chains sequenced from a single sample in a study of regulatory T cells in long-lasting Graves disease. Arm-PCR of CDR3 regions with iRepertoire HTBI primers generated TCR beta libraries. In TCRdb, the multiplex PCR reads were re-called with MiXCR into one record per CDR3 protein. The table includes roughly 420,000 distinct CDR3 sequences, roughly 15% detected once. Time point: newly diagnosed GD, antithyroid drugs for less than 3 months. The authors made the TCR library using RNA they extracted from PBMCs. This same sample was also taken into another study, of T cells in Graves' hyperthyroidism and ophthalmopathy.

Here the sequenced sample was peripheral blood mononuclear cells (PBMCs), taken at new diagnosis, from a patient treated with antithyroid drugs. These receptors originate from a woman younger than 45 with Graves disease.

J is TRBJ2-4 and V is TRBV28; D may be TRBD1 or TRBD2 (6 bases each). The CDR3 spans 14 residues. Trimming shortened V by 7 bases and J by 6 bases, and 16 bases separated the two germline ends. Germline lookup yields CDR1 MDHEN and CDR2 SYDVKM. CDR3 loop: CASTEWGALNIQYF. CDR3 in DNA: TGTGCCAGCACCGAATGGGGGGCGTTAAACATTCAGTACTTC.

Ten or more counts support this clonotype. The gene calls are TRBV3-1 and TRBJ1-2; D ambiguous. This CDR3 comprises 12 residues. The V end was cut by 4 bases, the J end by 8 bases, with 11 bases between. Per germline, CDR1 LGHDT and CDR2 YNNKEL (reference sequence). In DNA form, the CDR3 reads TGTGCCAGCAGCCTCGACGGGAGCGGCTACACCTTC. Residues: CASSLDGSGYTF.

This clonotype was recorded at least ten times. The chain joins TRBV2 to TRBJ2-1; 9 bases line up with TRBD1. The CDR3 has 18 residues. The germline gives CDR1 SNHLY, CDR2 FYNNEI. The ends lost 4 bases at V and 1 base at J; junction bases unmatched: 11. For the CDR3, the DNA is TGTGCCAGCAGTGCAAAGGACAGGGGACTTTCTTCCTACAATGAGCAGTTCTTC. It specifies CASSAKDRGLSSYNEQFF.

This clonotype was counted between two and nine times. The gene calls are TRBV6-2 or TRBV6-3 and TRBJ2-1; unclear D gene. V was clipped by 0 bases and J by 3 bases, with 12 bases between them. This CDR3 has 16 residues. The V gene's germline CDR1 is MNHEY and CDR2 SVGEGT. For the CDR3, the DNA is TGTGCCAGCAGTTACTCGAATAGGGTCAGCTACAATGAGCAGTTCTTC. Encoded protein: CASSYSNRVSYNEQFF.

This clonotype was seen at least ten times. The CDR3 DNA follows: TGTGCCATCAGTGCGGCTAGCGGGAGCTCCTACAATGAGCAGTTCTTC. Its protein product is CAISAASGSSYNEQFF. The rearrangement links TRBV10-3 to TRBJ2-1; 10 nucleotides line up with TRBD2. Unmatched junction bases numbered 3, after V lost 4 bases and J lost 0 bases. The CDR3 contains 16 residues. Germline-derived CDR1 and CDR2 are ENHRY and SYGVKD.

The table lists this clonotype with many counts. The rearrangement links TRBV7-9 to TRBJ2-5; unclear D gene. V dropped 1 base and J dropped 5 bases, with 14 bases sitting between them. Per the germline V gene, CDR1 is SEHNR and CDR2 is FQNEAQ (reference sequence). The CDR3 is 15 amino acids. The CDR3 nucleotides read TGTGCCAGCAGCTTAGGTTCCAGTCCGAGGGAGACCCAGTACTTC. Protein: CASSLGSSPRETQYF.

The CDR3 sequence: CASSRPGEPPHEQYF. The CDR3 DNA reads as TGTGCCAGTAGCCGACCGGGGGAACCGCCCCACGAGCAGTACTTC. V and J are TRBV19 and TRBJ2-7; weak D call: TRBD2 (6 bases). The ends were cut back, 6 bases at V and 5 bases at J, with 20 bases in the middle. The CDR3 runs to 15 residues. In germline, CDR1 is LNHDA, CDR2 SQIVND (reference sequence).

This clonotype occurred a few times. The CDR3 loop is CASAREGNTGELFF. DNA of the CDR3: TGTGCCAGCGCGAGGGAGGGGAACACCGGGGAGCTGTTTTTT. The chain has TRBV7-9 and TRBJ2-2, with 7 bases matching TRBD2. This CDR3 contains 14 residues. Germline V lookup: CDR1 SEHNR, CDR2 FQNEAQ (reference sequence). V lost 8 bases, J lost 1 base, and 4 bases stayed unmatched.

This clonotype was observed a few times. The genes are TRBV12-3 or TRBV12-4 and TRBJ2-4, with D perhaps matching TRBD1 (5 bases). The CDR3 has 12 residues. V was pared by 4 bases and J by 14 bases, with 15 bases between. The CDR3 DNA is TGTGCCAGCAGTTCGCACCCAGGGCCCGAGTACTTC. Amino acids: CASSSHPGPEYF.

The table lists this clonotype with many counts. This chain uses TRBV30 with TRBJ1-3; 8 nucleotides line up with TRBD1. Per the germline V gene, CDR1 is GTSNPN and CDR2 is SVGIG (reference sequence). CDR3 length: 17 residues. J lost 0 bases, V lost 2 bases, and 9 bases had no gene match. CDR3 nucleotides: TGTGCCTGGAGTAAGAAGACAGGGGCAAGCTCTGGAAACACCATATATTTT. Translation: CAWSKKTGASSGNTIYF.

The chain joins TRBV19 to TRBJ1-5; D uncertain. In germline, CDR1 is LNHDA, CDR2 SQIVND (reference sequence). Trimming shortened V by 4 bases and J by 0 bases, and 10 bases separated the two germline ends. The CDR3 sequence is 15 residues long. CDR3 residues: CASSTTLNSNQPQHF. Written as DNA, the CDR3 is TGTGCCAGTAGTACCACACTAAATAGCAATCAGCCCCAGCATTTT.

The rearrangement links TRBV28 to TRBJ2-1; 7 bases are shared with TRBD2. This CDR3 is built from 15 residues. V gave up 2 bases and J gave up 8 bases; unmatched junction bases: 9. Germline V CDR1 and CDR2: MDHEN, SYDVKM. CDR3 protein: CASSLLASGEDEQFF. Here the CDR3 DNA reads TGTGCCAGCAGTTTACTGGCTAGCGGCGAGGATGAGCAGTTCTTC.

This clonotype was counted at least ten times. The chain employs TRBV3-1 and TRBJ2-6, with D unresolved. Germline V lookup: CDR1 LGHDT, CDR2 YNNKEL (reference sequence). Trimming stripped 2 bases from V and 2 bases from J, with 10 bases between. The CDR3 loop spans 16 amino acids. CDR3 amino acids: CASSQHDGTGANVLTF. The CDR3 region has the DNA TGTGCCAGCAGCCAACATGACGGAACTGGGGCCAACGTCCTGACTTTC. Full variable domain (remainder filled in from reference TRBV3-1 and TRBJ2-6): DTAVSQTPKYLVTQMGNDKSIKCEQNLGHDTMYWYKQDSKKFLKIMFSYNNKELIINETVPNRFSPKSPDKAHLNLHINSLELGDSAVYFCASSQHDGTGANVLTFGAGSRLTVL.

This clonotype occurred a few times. The CDR3 nucleotides are TGTGCCAGTAGCACGACTAGCGGGAGAGGGCATGAGCAGTTCTTC. Its protein product is CASSTTSGRGHEQFF. The rearrangement links TRBV19 to TRBJ2-1; 12 nucleotides agree with TRBD2. Trimming at V came to 6 bases and at J to 8 bases, leaving 8 bases not matched to a gene. The CDR3 contains 15 residues. CDR1 is LNHDA, CDR2 SQIVND, per germline (reference sequence).

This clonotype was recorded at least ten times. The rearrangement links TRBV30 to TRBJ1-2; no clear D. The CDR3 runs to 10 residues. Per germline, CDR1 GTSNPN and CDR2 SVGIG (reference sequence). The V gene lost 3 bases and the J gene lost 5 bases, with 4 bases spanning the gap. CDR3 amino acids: CAWRLYGYTF. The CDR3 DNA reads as TGTGCCTGGAGATTATATGGCTACACCTTC.

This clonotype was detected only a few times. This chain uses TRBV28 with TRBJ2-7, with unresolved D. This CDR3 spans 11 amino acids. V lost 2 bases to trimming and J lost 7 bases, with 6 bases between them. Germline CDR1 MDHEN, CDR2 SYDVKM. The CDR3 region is CASSLQREQYF. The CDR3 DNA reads TGTGCCAGCAGTTTACAACGAGAGCAGTACTTC.

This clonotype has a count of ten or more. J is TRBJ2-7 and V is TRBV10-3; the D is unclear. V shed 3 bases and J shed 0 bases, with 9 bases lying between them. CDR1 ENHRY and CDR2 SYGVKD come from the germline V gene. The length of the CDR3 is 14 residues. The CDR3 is CAISESDGSYEQYF. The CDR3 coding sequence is TGTGCCATCAGTGAATCGGACGGCTCCTACGAGCAGTACTTC.

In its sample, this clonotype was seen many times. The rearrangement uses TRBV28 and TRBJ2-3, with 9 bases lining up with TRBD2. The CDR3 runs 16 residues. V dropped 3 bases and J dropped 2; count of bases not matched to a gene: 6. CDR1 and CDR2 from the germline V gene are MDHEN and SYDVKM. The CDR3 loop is CASSFASGILTDTQYF. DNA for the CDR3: TGTGCCAGCAGTTTTGCTAGCGGGATCCTCACAGATACGCAGTATTTT. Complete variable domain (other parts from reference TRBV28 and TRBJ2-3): DVKVTQSSRYLVKRTGEKVFLECVQDMDHENMFWYRQDPGLGLRLIYFSYDVKMKEKGDIPEGYSVSREKKERFSLILESASTNQTSMYLCASSFASGILTDTQYFGPGTRLTVL.

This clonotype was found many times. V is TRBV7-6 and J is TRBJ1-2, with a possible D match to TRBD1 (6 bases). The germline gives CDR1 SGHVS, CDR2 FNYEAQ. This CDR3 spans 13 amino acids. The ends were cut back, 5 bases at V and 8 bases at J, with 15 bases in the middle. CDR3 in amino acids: CASSQTGSGGYTF. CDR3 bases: TGTGCCAGCAGCCAAACAGGGTCGGGCGGCTACACCTTC.

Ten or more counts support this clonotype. This chain's CDR3 is CASRLTGGANTQYF. The CDR3 DNA follows: TGTGCCAGCAGGCTGACAGGGGGCGCGAATACGCAGTATTTT. The rearrangement uses TRBV27 and TRBJ2-3; 10 bases fit TRBD1. The CDR3 loop spans 14 amino acids. Germline lookup yields CDR1 MNHEY and CDR2 SMNVEV (reference sequence). The V and J ends lost 6 bases and 7 bases, in that order; junction bases with no gene match: 7.

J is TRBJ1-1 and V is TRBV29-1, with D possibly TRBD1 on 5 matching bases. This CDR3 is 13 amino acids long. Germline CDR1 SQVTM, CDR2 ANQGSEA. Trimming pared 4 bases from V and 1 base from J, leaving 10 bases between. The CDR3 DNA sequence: TGCAGCGTTGTGCGACAGACGAACACTGAAGCTTTCTTT. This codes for CSVVRQTNTEAFF.

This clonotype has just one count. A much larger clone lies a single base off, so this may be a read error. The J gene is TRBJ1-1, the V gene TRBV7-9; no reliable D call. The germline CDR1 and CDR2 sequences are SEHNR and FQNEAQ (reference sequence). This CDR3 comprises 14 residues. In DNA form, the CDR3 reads TGTGCCGGCAGCTTAGAAATCCCGAACACTGAAGCTTTCTTT. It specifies CAGSLEIPNTEAFF.